This T cell receptor beta chain was found in a study of neurological immune-mediated disorders. V lost 6 bases and J lost 1, with 13 bases in between. CDR1 and CDR2 (germline): MDHEN, SYDVKM. The CDR3 has 14 amino acids. TCRdb redid the calling of the 5' RACE reads with MiXCR, one entry per CDR3 protein. The sample consists of 71,000 or so distinct CDR3 sequences, 4.5% to 6.5% of them appearing once. This clonotype has a handful of counts. What was sequenced was PBMCs. This rearrangement joins TRBV28 to TRBJ2-7, with a tentative D call TRBD2 (5 bases). This sequence originates from a woman aged 25-40 years with multiple sclerosis. The CDR3 here is CASSPWTVSYEQYF. CDR3 sequence (DNA): TGTGCCAGCAGCCCTTGGACTGTATCCTACGAGCAGTACTTC. Full variable domain (outside the CDR3, taken from reference TRBV28 and TRBJ2-7): DVKVTQSSRYLVKRTGEKVFLECVQDMDHENMFWYRQDPGLGLRLIYFSYDVKMKEKGDIPEGYSVSREKKERFSLILESASTNQTSMYLCASSPWTVSYEQYFGPGTRLTVT.